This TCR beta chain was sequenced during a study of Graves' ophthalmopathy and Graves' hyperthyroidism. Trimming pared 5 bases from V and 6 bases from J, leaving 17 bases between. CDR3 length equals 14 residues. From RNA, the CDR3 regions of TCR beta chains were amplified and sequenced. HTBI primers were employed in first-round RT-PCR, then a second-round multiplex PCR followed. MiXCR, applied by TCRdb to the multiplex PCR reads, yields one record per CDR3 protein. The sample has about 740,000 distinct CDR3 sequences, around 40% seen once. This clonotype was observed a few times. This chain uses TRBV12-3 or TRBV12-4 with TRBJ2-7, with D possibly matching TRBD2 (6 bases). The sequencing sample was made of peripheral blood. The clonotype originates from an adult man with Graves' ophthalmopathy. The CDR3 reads CASSIPGLPGEQYF. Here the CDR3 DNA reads TGTGCCAGCAGTATCCCGGGACTCCCAGGCGAGCAGTACTTC.